Many counts were recorded for the clone carrying this T cell receptor (beta chain). The sample belongs to a study of T cell repertoires in cytomegalovirus infection. The V gene's germline CDR1 is SGHRS and CDR2 YFSETQ. This CDR3 is built from 12 residues. The V end lost 7 bases, the J end lost 0 bases, and 8 bases lay between the germline ends. One entry per CDR3 protein results from TCRdb running MiXCR on the reads. The table records about 250,000 distinct CDR3 sequences, more than 9% of them present only once. This clonotype originated in a human donor in good health (CMV status not recorded). Some clones in this sample may be carry-over from other donors' samples. The sequencing sample was made of PBMCs. The chain has TRBV5-1 and TRBJ2-7; a weak D match, TRBD1 (6 bases). The CDR3 region is CASRDTSYEQYF. The CDR3 coding sequence is TGCGCCAGCCGGGACACCTCCTACGAGCAGTACTTC.